The T cell receptor (beta chain) under discussion was sequenced for a study of response to subunit inactivated influenza vaccine. The ends were cut back, 7 bases at V and 2 bases at J, with 17 bases in the middle. Germline assignment: CDR1 DFQATT and CDR2 SNEGSKA (reference sequence). This CDR3 region has 14 residues. Notes on the study in general: Few new T cells, the authors suggested, are recruited by each seasonal influenza vaccination.

With respect to this clonotype: Its antigen is not identified.

TCRdb redid the calling of the RT-PCR reads with MiXCR, one entry per CDR3 protein. The table lists 650,000 to 800,000 distinct CDR3 sequences, approximately 15% of them singletons, with 6.5% to 8.5% in the top ten. This sequence joins TRBV20-1 and TRBJ1-2; no clear D gene. The source was PBMCs from blood, collected less than 15 days before vaccination. This clonotype originated in a man aged 45 to 65 who received an inactivated influenza vaccine. This CDR3 is CSVPVRDTNYGYTF. The CDR3, as DNA: TGCAGTGTTCCGGTGAGGGATACCAACTATGGCTACACCTTC.